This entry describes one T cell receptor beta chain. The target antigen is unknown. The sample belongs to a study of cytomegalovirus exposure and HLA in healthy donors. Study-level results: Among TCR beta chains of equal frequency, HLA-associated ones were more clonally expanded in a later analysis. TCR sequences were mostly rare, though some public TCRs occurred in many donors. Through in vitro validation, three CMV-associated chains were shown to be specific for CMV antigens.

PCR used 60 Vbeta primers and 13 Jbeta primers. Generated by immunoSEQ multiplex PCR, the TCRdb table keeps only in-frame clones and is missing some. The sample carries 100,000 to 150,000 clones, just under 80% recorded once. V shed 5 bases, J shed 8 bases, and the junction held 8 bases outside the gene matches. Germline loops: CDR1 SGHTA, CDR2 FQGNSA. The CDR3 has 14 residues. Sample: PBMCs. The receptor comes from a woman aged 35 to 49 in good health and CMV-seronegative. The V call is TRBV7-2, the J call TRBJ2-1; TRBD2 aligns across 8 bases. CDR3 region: CASSEGLGDHEQFF. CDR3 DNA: TGTGCCAGCAGCGAGGGACTAGGGGACCATGAGCAGTTCTTC.